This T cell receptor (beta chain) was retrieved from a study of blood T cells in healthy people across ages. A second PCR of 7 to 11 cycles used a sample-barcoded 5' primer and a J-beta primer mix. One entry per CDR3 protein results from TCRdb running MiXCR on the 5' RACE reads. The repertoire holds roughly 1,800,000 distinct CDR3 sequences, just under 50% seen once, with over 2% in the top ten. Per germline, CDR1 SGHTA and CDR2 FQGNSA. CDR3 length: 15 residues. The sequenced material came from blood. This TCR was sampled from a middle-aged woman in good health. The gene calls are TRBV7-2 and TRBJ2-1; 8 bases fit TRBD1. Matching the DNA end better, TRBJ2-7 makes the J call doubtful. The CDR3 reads CASSLDRGVDNEQYF. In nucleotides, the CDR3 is TGTGCCAGCAGCTTAGACAGGGGGGTGGACAATGAGCAGTACTTC.